The subject of this entry is one TCR beta chain. The assay was immunoSEQ multiplex PCR, and TCRdb's table has in-frame clones only and misses some. The data show about 64,000 clones, about 89% seen once. This record belongs to a study of OX40 agonist ivuxolimab in advanced cancers. Study-level background: Partial responses were achieved by three patients, one with hepatocellular carcinoma and two with cutaneous melanoma.

The length of the CDR3 is 13 residues. CDR1 is SGHRS, CDR2 YFSETQ, per germline. The sequences come from CD4+ or CD8+ T cells sorted from blood, collected in a trial of the OX40 agonist ivuxolimab. V usage is TRBV5-1 and J usage is TRBJ2-5; D unclear. The end of the DNA fits TRBJ2-7 better, so the J call may be wrong. The receptor was derived from an adult with an advanced solid tumor such as melanoma, head and neck, liver or kidney cancer. The chain's CDR3 is CASSLAVQNEQYF. In nucleotides, the CDR3 is TGCGCCAGCAGCTTGGCAGTGCAGAACGAGCAGTACTTC.